These 31 T cell receptor beta chains originate from one sample sequenced in a study of T cell responses to AZD1222 COVID-19 vaccine. Some clones are missing from TCRdb's copy, which holds only in-frame ones; the method was immunoSEQ multiplex PCR. The sample carries around 150,000 clones, roughly 93% recorded once. Sample: peripheral blood, taken 28 days after the second AZD1222 dose. The receptors originated from an adult who received the AZD1222 COVID-19 vaccine.

This chain connects TRBV7-3 to TRBJ2-2; TRBD2 matches at 11 bases. The germline gives CDR1 SGHTA, CDR2 FQGTGA. CDR3 length: 16 amino acids. V lost 4 bases, J lost 5 bases, and 6 bases stayed unmatched. CDR3 coding DNA: TGTGCCAGCAGCTCCGTAGCGGGAGGGGTAACCGGGGAGCTGTTTTTT. This translates into CASSSVAGGVTGELFF. The whole variable domain, filled in from reference TRBV7-3 and TRBJ2-2, reads GAGVSQTPSNKVTEKGKYVELRCDPISGHTALYWYRQSLGQGPEFLIYFQGTGAADDSGLPNDRFFAVRPEGSVSTLKIQRTERGDSAVYLCASSSVAGGVTGELFFGEGSRLTVL.

V usage is TRBV19 and J usage is TRBJ1-5; D gene uncertain. The CDR3 has 15 residues. CDR1 is LNHDA and CDR2 is SQIVND in the germline V gene (reference sequence). The V end was cut by 1 base, the J end by 4 bases, with 11 bases between. The CDR3 spells CASSIGERRNQPQHF. The CDR3 DNA reads TGTGCCAGTAGTATAGGCGAGCGGAGAAATCAGCCCCAGCATTTT.

The chain carries TRBV5-1 and TRBJ2-7; D gene ambiguous. The germline V and J ends were trimmed by 0 bases and 4 bases, with 5 bases remaining between them. The CDR3 is 12 residues long. Germline assignment: CDR1 SGHRS and CDR2 YFSETQ. The CDR3 DNA follows: TGCGCCAGCAGCTTGGTGGGGTACGAGCAGTACTTC. Its protein product is CASSLVGYEQYF.

CDR3 nucleotides: TGCGCCAGCAGGGACCAGGGGGCCGGAGCTTTCTTT. Its protein product is CASRDQGAGAFF. The V call is TRBV10-2, the J call TRBJ1-1, with 8 bases that match TRBD1. In germline, CDR1 is WSHSY, CDR2 SAAADI. Losses at the gene ends were 6 bases for V and 10 bases for J; bases not matched to a gene: 7. The CDR3 extends over 12 amino acids.

The rearrangement uses TRBV6-1 and TRBJ1-1, with D maybe TRBD1 (6 bases). Trimming took off 2 bases at V and 1 base at J, with 8 bases between the two ends. Germline V gene lookup returns CDR1 MNHNS and CDR2 SASEGT. The CDR3 runs to 14 residues. As DNA, the CDR3 is TGTGCCAGCAGTGAATCCAGGGGGAACACTGAAGCTTTCTTT. Amino acids: CASSESRGNTEAFF.

The chain has TRBV18 and TRBJ1-3, with D hard to call. Trimming removed 1 base from V and 0 bases from J, with 7 bases in between. This CDR3 comprises 15 residues. Germline values: CDR1 KGHSH, CDR2 LQKENI. DNA for the CDR3: TGTGCCAGCTCACCACAAGAGGGCTCTGGAAACACCATATATTTT. Amino acid sequence: CASSPQEGSGNTIYF.

This chain uses TRBV15 with TRBJ1-5; D remains ambiguous. The germline V gene has CDR1 LNHNV and CDR2 YYDKDF (reference sequence). The CDR3 loop spans 13 amino acids. V lost 3 bases, J lost 2 bases, and 5 bases lay in between. CDR3 in amino acids: CATSRDRNQPQHF. CDR3 nucleotide sequence: TGTGCCACCAGCAGGGACCGCAATCAGCCCCAGCATTTT.

This sequence joins TRBV5-1 and TRBJ2-3; maybe TRBD1 (5 bases). Trimming removed 0 bases at V and 6 bases at J, with 11 bases between. The CDR3 has 14 residues. Germline values: CDR1 SGHRS, CDR2 YFSETQ. This chain's CDR3 is CASSLGRVVDTQYF. CDR3 in DNA: TGCGCCAGCAGCTTGGGCAGGGTGGTTGATACGCAGTATTTT. Variable domain in full (rest from reference TRBV5-1 and TRBJ2-3): KAGVTQTPRYLIKTRGQQVTLSCSPISGHRSVSWYQQTPGQGLQFLFEYFSETQRNKGNFPGRFSGRQFSNSRSEMNVSTLELGDSALYLCASSLGRVVDTQYFGPGTRLTVL.

DNA for the CDR3: TGCGCCAGCAGCCTAGGACTAGCGGGCTACACCGGGGAGCTGTTTTTT. Translated: CASSLGLAGYTGELFF. The chain employs TRBV5-1 and TRBJ2-2; 11 nucleotides line up with TRBD2. V shed 4 bases and J 3 bases; nucleotides not matched to a gene: 5. The CDR3 has 16 residues. CDR1 and CDR2 (germline): SGHRS, YFSETQ.

This chain links TRBV7-9 with TRBJ1-6; D may be TRBD1 (5 bases). V was clipped by 2 bases and J by 11 bases, with 19 bases between them. The germline V gene has CDR1 SEHNR and CDR2 FQNEAQ (reference sequence). The CDR3 has 16 residues. In DNA, the CDR3 is TGTGCCAGCAGCTTACCTAGGTTGGGGGAAGGTGCACCCCTCCACTTT. This encodes CASSLPRLGEGAPLHF. The full variable domain, with the rest looked up from reference TRBV7-9 and TRBJ1-6, is DTGVSQNPRHKITKRGQNVTFRCDPISEHNRLYWYRQTLGQGPEFLTYFQNEAQLEKSRLLSDRFSAERPKGSFSTLEIQRTEQGDSAMYLCASSLPRLGEGAPLHFGNGTRLTVT.

The chain links TRBV18 to TRBJ2-3; 8 positions agree with TRBD2. This CDR3 is 15 amino acids long. J gave up 6 bases and V 6 bases, and 11 bases lay outside the gene matches. Germline V lookup: CDR1 KGHSH, CDR2 LQKENI. The CDR3 sequence: CASSSPGGSQDTQYF. The CDR3 nucleotides are TGTGCCAGCTCTTCCCCGGGAGGGAGTCAGGATACGCAGTATTTT. The complete variable domain, with remaining parts taken from reference TRBV18 and TRBJ2-3, reads NAGVMQNPRHLVRRRGQEARLRCSPMKGHSHVYWYRQLPEEGLKFMVYLQKENIIDESGMPKERFSAEFPKEGPSILRIQQVVRGDSAAYFCASSSPGGSQDTQYFGPGTRLTVL.

The V and J genes are TRBV27 and TRBJ2-5; TRBD1 aligns across 7 bases. This CDR3 is 14 amino acids long. The V and J ends lost 5 bases and 4 bases, in that order; junction bases with no gene match: 7. CDR1 and CDR2 (germline): MNHEY, SMNVEV (reference sequence). The DNA for the CDR3 is TGTGCCAGCAGTCTCGACAGGGACAGAGAGACCCAGTACTTC. This codes for CASSLDRDRETQYF.

The chain recombines TRBV6-5 with TRBJ1-2; perhaps TRBD1 as D (5 bases). This CDR3 contains 15 residues. Germline assignment: CDR1 MNHEY and CDR2 SVGAGI. Trimming stripped 0 bases from V and 3 bases from J, with 11 bases between. CDR3 loop: CASSYSGQTDYGYTF. As DNA, the CDR3 is TGTGCCAGCAGTTACTCAGGGCAGACAGACTATGGCTACACCTTC.

This clone was seen once. The chain links TRBV7-9 to TRBJ2-7; 7 nucleotides line up with TRBD1. The CDR3 contains 14 residues. Germline V gene lookup returns CDR1 SEHNR and CDR2 FQNEAQ (reference sequence). Trimming at V came to 5 bases and at J to 3 bases, leaving 7 bases not matched to a gene. DNA of the CDR3: TGTGCCAGCAGCCCGAAGGACAGGAACTACGAGCAGTACTTC. Translation gives CASSPKDRNYEQYF.

This chain uses TRBV9 with TRBJ2-7, with TRBD1 matching 7 bases. Germline CDR1 is SGDLS and CDR2 is YYNGEE. This CDR3 spans 12 amino acids. Trimming removed 3 bases from V and 7 bases from J; junction bases left unmatched: 4. CDR3 bases: TGTGCCAGCAGCGGACAGGGAAGAGAGCAGTACTTC. The encoded protein is CASSGQGREQYF.

The rearrangement joins TRBV11-2 to TRBJ1-5; a weak D match, TRBD1 (5 bases). Germline CDR1 SGHAT, CDR2 FQNNGV. The CDR3 is 15 residues long. V lost 2 bases and J 7 bases, leaving 15 bases between the germline ends. CDR3: CASSLTAGRNQPQHF. The CDR3 nucleotides read TGTGCCAGCAGCTTAACGGCAGGGAGAAACCAGCCCCAGCATTTT.

The V call is TRBV28, the J call TRBJ2-1; 7 bases fit TRBD2. The junction had 9 bases not matched to a gene; V was cut back by 7 bases and J by 9 bases. This CDR3 contains 13 residues. Germline assignment: CDR1 MDHEN and CDR2 SYDVKM. The CDR3 spells CASTAHGGIEQFF. CDR3 nucleotide sequence: TGTGCCAGCACCGCACACGGGGGGATTGAGCAGTTCTTC.

The V and J genes are TRBV6-5 and TRBJ1-2, with D uncertain. The CDR3 loop spans 13 amino acids. Germline CDR1 and CDR2: MNHEY and SVGAGI. V shed 6 bases and J shed 1 base, with 9 bases lying between them. CDR3 region: CASSPFINYGYTF. CDR3 sequence (DNA): TGTGCCAGCAGCCCATTCATTAACTATGGCTACACCTTC.

The V gene is TRBV10-2, the J gene TRBJ1-5; perhaps TRBD1 as D (6 bases). Trimming stripped 2 bases from V and 0 bases from J, with 14 bases between. Germline V gives CDR1 WSHSY, CDR2 SAAADI. The CDR3 extends over 17 amino acids. The DNA for the CDR3 is TGCGCCAGCAGTGAGGGGGGCGGGTTTTATAGCAATCAGCCCCAGCATTTT. It codes for CASSEGGGFYSNQPQHF.

The CDR3 sequence is CASSSPTVSLNKESGSKRVGELFF. CDR3 coding DNA: TGTGCCAGCAGCTCACCGACTGTGTCCCTAAATAAGGAGAGCGGGAGTAAGAGGGTCGGGGAGCTGTTTTTT. This sequence joins TRBV7-1 and TRBJ2-2; 8 bases match TRBD2. TRBV7-1 has ORF status, its function being uncertain. The CDR3 is 24 residues long. V lost 2 bases to trimming and J lost 7 bases; unmatched junction nucleotides: 33.

V gene TRBV9 combines with J gene TRBJ2-7; D not resolved. V lost 4 bases to trimming and J lost 0 bases, with 8 bases between them. This CDR3 contains 13 residues. CDR1 is SGDLS, CDR2 YYNGEE, per germline. In DNA, the CDR3 is TGTGCCAGCAGCCCCCGGAGCTCCTACGAGCAGTACTTC. This gives the protein CASSPRSSYEQYF.

This clone was recorded only once. The V gene is TRBV27, the J gene TRBJ1-1; 7 bases match TRBD1. The CDR3 has 18 residues. The V gene's germline CDR1 is MNHEY and CDR2 SMNVEV (reference sequence). The V segment lost 1 base and the J segment 1 base; nucleotides outside the gene matches: 12. The CDR3 bases are TGTGCCAGCAGTTTATTATTCCGGGGCAGACAGGGGAACACTGAAGCTTTCTTT. It is translated as CASSLLFRGRQGNTEAFF.

The chain couples TRBV7-2 to TRBJ2-3; D unclear. The CDR3 consists of 15 residues. Trimming left V 5 bases short and J 6 bases short, with 18 bases between. Per germline, CDR1 SGHTA and CDR2 FQGNSA. This CDR3 is CASSALSFLSDTQYF. CDR3 sequence (DNA): TGTGCCAGCAGCGCGCTGTCGTTCCTTAGTGATACGCAGTATTTT.

This clone was counted once. This sequence joins TRBV11-2 and TRBJ2-7; D is unresolved. Germline values: CDR1 SGHAT, CDR2 FQNNGV. V was cut by 1 base and J by 4 bases, with 8 bases left in between. The CDR3 extends over 13 amino acids. CDR3 protein: CASSLVLKYEQYF. The DNA for the CDR3 is TGTGCCAGCAGCTTAGTTTTAAAATACGAGCAGTACTTC.

This chain uses TRBV3-1 (or the pseudogene TRBV3-2) with TRBJ1-2; TRBD1 aligns across 7 bases. CDR3 length equals 13 residues. V shed 0 bases, J shed 7 bases, and the junction held 2 bases outside the gene matches. CDR1 and CDR2 (germline): LGHDT, YNNKEL (reference sequence). Here the CDR3 reads CASSQEDRAGYTF. The DNA of the CDR3 is TGTGCCAGCAGCCAAGAAGACAGGGCTGGCTACACCTTC.

The chain has TRBV9 and TRBJ1-2; 8 nucleotides line up with TRBD1. V trimming: 3 bases; J trimming: 3 bases; junction bases outside the gene matches: 13. Looked up from germline, CDR1 is SGDLS and CDR2 is YYNGEE. The CDR3 totals 17 residues. The CDR3 is CASSGGGQAGPYYGYTF. The CDR3 DNA follows: TGTGCCAGCAGCGGAGGGGGACAGGCCGGACCTTACTATGGCTACACCTTC.

The gene calls are TRBV6-2 or TRBV6-3 and TRBJ2-1; 11 nucleotides line up with TRBD2. This CDR3 has 15 amino acids. V was clipped by 2 bases and J by 4 bases; unmatched bases: 1. In germline, CDR1 is MNHEY, CDR2 SVGEGT. The CDR3 region has the DNA TGTGCCAGCAGTTACCTAGCGGGGGGTTACAATGAGCAGTTCTTC. As protein: CASSYLAGGYNEQFF.

The chain employs TRBV9 and TRBJ2-7; possibly TRBD2 for D (5 bases). Trimming removed 4 bases from V and 0 bases from J, with 11 bases in between. CDR1 and CDR2 from the germline V gene are SGDLS and YYNGEE. This CDR3 is built from 14 residues. For the CDR3, the DNA is TGTGCCAGCAGCTTAGGGAGAGGCTCCTACGAGCAGTACTTC. Residues: CASSLGRGSYEQYF.

The V call is TRBV5-1, the J call TRBJ1-2; TRBD1 agrees at 8 bases. CDR1 is SGHRS, CDR2 YFSETQ, per germline. This CDR3 contains 13 residues. V lost 4 bases and J lost 8; bases outside the gene matches: 7. CDR3 amino acids: CASSKDRAGGYTF. CDR3 bases: TGCGCCAGCAGCAAGGACAGGGCTGGAGGCTACACCTTC.

The chain is built from TRBV2 and TRBJ2-3; D perhaps matches TRBD1 (6 bases). V was clipped by 4 bases and J by 5 bases, with 13 bases between them. CDR1 and CDR2 (germline): SNHLY, FYNNEI. This CDR3 contains 14 residues. This chain's CDR3 is CASSVHRELDTQYF. In nucleotides, the CDR3 is TGTGCCAGCAGTGTTCACAGGGAATTAGATACGCAGTATTTT.

The rearrangement links TRBV12-3 or TRBV12-4 to TRBJ2-5, with TRBD1 matching over 9 bases. The CDR3 is 12 residues long. V was clipped by 6 bases and J by 12 bases; unmatched bases: 8. The CDR3 bases are TGTGCCAGCAGCCTCATGGGGGACAGGGAGTACTTC. Its translation: CASSLMGDREYF.